Below, 28 T cell receptor beta chains from the same sample are listed, as sequenced in a study of Graves' ophthalmopathy and Graves' hyperthyroidism. Amplified material comprised TCR beta CDR3 regions derived from RNA transcripts. Second-round multiplex PCR came after a first-round RT-PCR that employed HTBI primers. TCRdb re-analysed the multiplex PCR reads in MiXCR, keeping a single row per CDR3 protein. The sample holds 500,000 to 700,000 distinct CDR3 sequences, 35% to 40% seen once. What was sequenced was peripheral blood or thyroid tissue (not recorded which). These receptors originate from an adult man with Graves' hyperthyroidism.

With respect to this clonotype: This sequence may be a read error, since a much larger clone differs from it by one base. The CDR3 loop is CSAGRGLNEKLFF. CDR3 DNA sequence: TGCAGTGCTGGACGGGGTCTTAATGAAAAACTGTTTTTT. This chain joins TRBV20-1 and TRBJ1-4; D not resolved. V was shortened by 5 bases and J by 4 bases, with 11 bases between the two germline ends. The CDR3 runs 13 residues. CDR1 is DFQATT, CDR2 SNEGSKA, per germline (reference sequence).

This clonotype has at least ten counts. This chain links TRBV6-5 with TRBJ1-2; D remains ambiguous. V was pared by 5 bases and J by 4 bases, with 11 bases between. Germline CDR1 is MNHEY and CDR2 is SVGAGI. This CDR3 is 13 amino acids long. The CDR3 sequence: CASSHRAFYGYTF. The CDR3 nucleotides read TGTGCCAGCAGTCACCGGGCCTTCTATGGCTACACCTTC.

The table lists this clonotype with many counts. The chain recombines TRBV19 with TRBJ2-7; 7 nucleotides match TRBD2. The CDR3 consists of 13 residues. The V gene's germline CDR1 is LNHDA and CDR2 SQIVND (reference sequence). V shed 6 bases, J shed 1 base, and the junction held 3 bases outside the gene matches. For the CDR3, the DNA is TGTGCCAGTAGCGGGAGGCCTTCCTACGAGCAGTACTTC. Its translation: CASSGRPSYEQYF.

This clonotype was picked up many times. V is TRBV19 and J is TRBJ1-2; the match to TRBD1 covers 10 bases. V gave up 6 bases and J gave up 6 bases; unmatched junction bases: 7. CDR3 length equals 14 residues. Germline assignment: CDR1 LNHDA and CDR2 SQIVND (reference sequence). The CDR3: CASRRTGGGDGYTF. CDR3 DNA: TGTGCCAGTAGGAGGACAGGGGGTGGTGATGGCTACACCTTC. Together with reference TRBV19 and TRBJ1-2, the CDR3 gives the full variable domain: DGGITQSPKYLFRKEGQNVTLSCEQNLNHDAMYWYRQDPGQGLRLIYYSQIVNDFQKGDIAEGYSVSREKKESFPLTVTSAQKNPTAFYLCASRRTGGGDGYTFGSGTRLTVV.

V usage is TRBV7-2 and J usage is TRBJ2-7; no clear D gene. The J call may be in error: the DNA end matches TRBJ2-1 better. The CDR3 contains 15 residues. Germline V gene sequence: CDR1 SGHTA, CDR2 FQGNSA. CDR3 DNA sequence: TGTGCCAGCAGCTTAGAGAAGATAAGTTACAATGAGCAGTTCTTC. Translated: CASSLEKISYNEQFF.

Comments on this clonotype: One base away lies a much larger clone, so this may be a sequencing read error. V gene TRBV12-3 or TRBV12-4 combines with J gene TRBJ1-5; D gene ambiguous. The CDR3 length is 12 residues. Trimming removed 6 bases at V and 12 bases at J, with 15 bases between. CDR3 in amino acids: CASSLLIWVQHF. CDR3 DNA sequence: TGTGCCAGCAGCCTTCTTATATGGGTCCAGCATTTT.

This clonotype was observed at least ten times. V is TRBV5-1 and J is TRBJ1-1; TRBD1 matches 9 bases. V was clipped by 4 bases and J by 4 bases; unmatched bases: 11. This CDR3 spans 16 amino acids. Germline lookup yields CDR1 SGHRS and CDR2 YFSETQ. The CDR3 DNA sequence: TGCGCCAGCAGCAAAGCTCCGGGACAGGGAAGCACTGAAGCTTTCTTT. It codes for CASSKAPGQGSTEAFF.

This clonotype showed up many times. The J gene is TRBJ1-2, the V gene TRBV6-5; 8 bases are a match to TRBD1. With V trimmed by 10 bases and J by 7 bases, 11 bases remained unmatched. The CDR3 has 13 residues. CDR1 and CDR2 (germline): MNHEY, SVGAGI. The chain's CDR3 is CATRKQGAGGYTF. The CDR3 DNA reads TGTGCCACTCGGAAGCAGGGGGCTGGTGGCTACACCTTC.

In its sample, this clonotype was seen many times. This chain joins TRBV9 and TRBJ2-7; D is unclear. Germline V CDR1 and CDR2: SGDLS, YYNGEE. Deletions cut 0 bases from V and 0 bases from J, with 7 bases between. The CDR3 extends over 14 amino acids. The CDR3 DNA is TGTGCCAGCAGCGTAGGAGTGAACTCCTACGAGCAGTACTTC. Amino acids: CASSVGVNSYEQYF.

The rearrangement uses TRBV7-9 and TRBJ2-7; D unclear. Germline CDR1 is SEHNR and CDR2 is FQNEAQ (reference sequence). V shed 0 bases and J shed 4 bases, with 13 bases lying between them. The CDR3 has 15 residues. The CDR3 region has the DNA TGTGCCAGCAGCTTAGCGGCAGGTGGAGCTTACGAGCAGTACTTC. Its protein is CASSLAAGGAYEQYF.

In its sample, this clonotype was seen many times. The chain couples TRBV7-9 to TRBJ2-7; D possibly corresponds to TRBD1 (5 bases). The germline V and J ends were trimmed by 1 base and 0 bases, with 10 bases remaining between them. CDR1 SEHNR and CDR2 FQNEAQ come from the germline V gene (reference sequence). The CDR3 sequence is 15 residues long. DNA of the CDR3: TGTGCCAGCAGCTTAGGGGGCACGAGCTCCTACGAGCAGTACTTC. The encoded protein is CASSLGGTSSYEQYF.

Note on this clonotype: The conserved closing phenylalanine or tryptophan is absent in this CDR3, likely reflecting a read error. V and J are TRBV7-2 and TRBJ2-7, with 9 bases aligning to TRBD1. The CDR3 length is 14 residues. Germline assignment: CDR1 SGHTA and CDR2 FQGNSA. Trimming at V came to 5 bases and at J to 4 bases, leaving 6 bases not matched to a gene. CDR3: CASSPTGGQYEQYS. The DNA of the CDR3 is TGTGCCAGCAGCCCTACAGGGGGCCAATACGAGCAGTACTCC.

CDR3 DNA: TGCAGTGCTAGGACACTCGCATCACTAGCGGTCAATGAGCAGTTCTTC. Amino acid sequence: CSARTLASLAVNEQFF. The J gene is TRBJ2-1, the V gene TRBV20-1; 8 bases align to TRBD2. With 3 bases clipped from V and 6 bases from J, the junction kept 13 bases outside the gene matches. From germline, CDR1 is DFQATT and CDR2 SNEGSKA (reference sequence). CDR3 length: 16 amino acids.

This clonotype has at least ten counts. The genes are TRBV9 and TRBJ1-1; no clear D gene. Trimming pared 0 bases from V and 0 bases from J, leaving 3 bases between. CDR3 length: 13 amino acids. Germline V CDR1 and CDR2: SGDLS, YYNGEE. The CDR3 here is CASSVELNTEAFF. The CDR3 nucleotides are TGTGCCAGCAGCGTAGAGTTGAACACTGAAGCTTTCTTT. Combining the CDR3 with reference TRBV9 and TRBJ1-1 gives the whole variable domain DSGVTQTPKHLITATGQRVTLRCSPRSGDLSVYWYQQSLDQGLQFLIQYYNGEERAKGNILERFSAQQFPDLHSELNLSSLELGDSALYFCASSVELNTEAFFGQGTRLTVV.

The CDR3 sequence: CASSRGGVSTEAFF. Here the CDR3 DNA reads TGTGCCAGCAGTCGCGGAGGGGTTTCCACTGAAGCTTTCTTT. V usage is TRBV6-5 and J usage is TRBJ1-1, with a tentative D call TRBD1 (5 bases). CDR3 length equals 14 residues. Trimming took off 5 bases at V and 4 bases at J, with 14 bases between the two ends. Germline V gene sequence: CDR1 MNHEY, CDR2 SVGAGI.

The chain combines TRBV7-9 with TRBJ2-7; 7 nucleotides agree with TRBD1. The trim removed 6 bases at V and 7 bases at J, leaving 6 bases unmatched. This CDR3 contains 12 residues. Germline V gene sequence: CDR1 SEHNR, CDR2 FQNEAQ (reference sequence). CDR3: CASSSQGHEQYF. The CDR3 bases are TGTGCCAGCAGTTCACAGGGGCATGAGCAGTACTTC.

This rearrangement joins TRBV5-4 to TRBJ1-4; the D is unclear. The V and J ends lost 10 bases and 4 bases respectively, with 14 bases between them. The V gene's germline CDR1 is SGHNT and CDR2 YYREEE (reference sequence). The CDR3 is 13 amino acids. The CDR3 protein is CAWTGQDNEKLFF. The DNA for the CDR3 is TGTGCCTGGACGGGTCAGGATAATGAAAAACTGTTTTTT.

This sequence joins TRBV7-4 and TRBJ2-1; 7 bases line up with TRBD2. CDR3 length: 15 amino acids. V gave up 5 bases and J gave up 3 bases; unmatched junction bases: 7. The germline gives CDR1 SGHVT, CDR2 SQSDAQ. CDR3 coding DNA: TGTGCCAGCAGCCCCGGGGAGCGGGGCTACAATGAGCAGTTCTTC. Residues: CASSPGERGYNEQFF.

This clonotype was picked up many times. This sequence joins TRBV5-1 and TRBJ1-1; 9 bases fit TRBD1. This CDR3 comprises 18 residues. The germline V gene encodes CDR1 SGHRS and CDR2 YFSETQ. V shed 4 bases, J shed 3 bases, and the junction held 16 bases outside the gene matches. CDR3 protein: CASSREGTGTLWDTEAFF. The CDR3 DNA is TGCGCCAGCAGCCGGGAGGGGACAGGGACTTTATGGGACACTGAAGCTTTCTTT.

This clonotype was seen ten or more times. The chain employs TRBV6-5 and TRBJ1-5; 10 nucleotides agree with TRBD1. J gave up 3 bases and V 6 bases, and 2 bases lay outside the gene matches. CDR1 and CDR2 (germline): MNHEY, SVGAGI. The CDR3 length is 14 residues. CDR3 bases: TGTGCCAGCAGGGGACAGGGGAACAATCAGCCCCAGCATTTT. This translates into CASRGQGNNQPQHF.

This chain connects TRBV9 to TRBJ1-2; 10 nucleotides match TRBD1. The junction had 5 bases not matched to a gene; V was cut back by 3 bases and J by 0 bases. The germline CDR1 and CDR2 sequences are SGDLS and YYNGEE. CDR3 length: 16 amino acids. The CDR3: CASSAGTGVANYGYTF. CDR3 DNA sequence: TGTGCCAGCAGCGCCGGGACAGGGGTAGCTAACTATGGCTACACCTTC. The complete variable domain, with remaining parts taken from reference TRBV9 and TRBJ1-2, reads DSGVTQTPKHLITATGQRVTLRCSPRSGDLSVYWYQQSLDQGLQFLIQYYNGEERAKGNILERFSAQQFPDLHSELNLSSLELGDSALYFCASSAGTGVANYGYTFGSGTRLTVV.

This clonotype was observed at least ten times. The V and J genes are TRBV7-2 and TRBJ1-4, with unresolved D. The germline V gene has CDR1 SGHTA and CDR2 FQGNSA. The CDR3 runs to 16 residues. V was pared by 2 bases and J by 7 bases, with 17 bases between. The CDR3: CASSLSSVGSIEKLFF. CDR3 nucleotide sequence: TGTGCCAGCAGCTTATCGTCCGTGGGATCCATTGAAAAACTGTTTTTT.

V usage is TRBV7-6 and J usage is TRBJ1-1; D is perhaps TRBD1 (6 bases). Trimming took off 8 bases at V and 4 bases at J, with 20 bases between the two ends. The CDR3 covers 15 residues. The germline gives CDR1 SGHVS, CDR2 FNYEAQ. CDR3 in amino acids: CASSPTGNPGTEAFF. CDR3 bases: TGTGCCAGCTCACCCACAGGGAATCCAGGCACTGAAGCTTTCTTT.

This clonotype appeared a few times. The chain recombines TRBV10-3 with TRBJ2-5; a weak D match, TRBD2 (6 bases). The J call may be mistaken, given a closer DNA end match to TRBJ2-1. CDR1 and CDR2 from the germline V gene are ENHRY and SYGVKD. The CDR3 consists of 16 residues. The CDR3 protein is CAISESNTGVYNEQFF. DNA of the CDR3: TGTGCCATCAGTGAGTCGAATACGGGGGTCTACAATGAGCAGTTCTTC.

The V and J genes are TRBV19 and TRBJ1-5; 8 bases map to TRBD1. The CDR3 loop spans 15 amino acids. The V gene end was trimmed by 5 bases and the J gene end by 11 bases; junction bases not matched to a gene: 14. CDR1 is LNHDA and CDR2 is SQIVND in the germline V gene (reference sequence). Written as DNA, the CDR3 is TGTGCCAGTAGTCCAGGGACAGGACGTTATAGGGCCCAGCATTTT. It encodes CASSPGTGRYRAQHF.

To note about this clonotype: Relative to the germline gene, one junction end is altered; a read error may explain this. This chain links TRBV10-3 with TRBJ2-7; 12 positions match TRBD1. Germline assignment: CDR1 ENHRY and CDR2 SYGVKD. CDR3 length: 17 amino acids. The CDR3 nucleotides are TGTGCCAGCAGTTCCCTGACCGGGACAGGGGGCACCTACGAGCAGTACTTC. It specifies CASSSLTGTGGTYEQYF.

The chain links TRBV19 to TRBJ2-5; 9 bases match TRBD1. Trimming removed 11 bases from V and 5 bases from J; junction bases left unmatched: 6. There are 12 residues in the CDR3. Per the germline V gene, CDR1 is LNHDA and CDR2 is SQIVND (reference sequence). The CDR3 bases are TGTGCCGCCGGGACAGGGAGGGAGACCCAGTACTTC. Protein: CAAGTGRETQYF.

This clonotype was picked up many times. The chain's CDR3 is CSVMGQGRPGGYTF. The CDR3, as DNA: TGCAGCGTGATGGGGCAGGGGCGGCCCGGCGGCTACACCTTC. The rearrangement uses TRBV29-1 and TRBJ1-2; possibly TRBD1 for D (6 bases). CDR1 and CDR2 from the germline V gene are SQVTM and ANQGSEA. V was cut by 6 bases and J by 8 bases, with 22 bases left in between. The CDR3 has 14 residues.